These 30 T cell receptor beta chains came from one sample sequenced in a study of cytotoxic CD8 clonotypes in ibrutinib-treated CLL. The assay was immunoSEQ multiplex PCR, and TCRdb's table has in-frame clones only and misses some. The data show 130,000 to 150,000 clones, around three quarters seen once. The material was PBMCs, obtained after 12 months of ibrutinib treatment. These receptors originate from a human donor with chronic lymphocytic leukemia.

In the case of this clone: The same CDR3 is also encoded by other DNA sequences in this sample. The rearrangement uses TRBV7-2 and TRBJ2-7; maybe TRBD1 (5 bases). The CDR3 has 12 amino acids. V was cut by 3 bases and J by 4 bases, with 7 bases left in between. CDR1 and CDR2 (germline): SGHTA, FQGNSA. This chain's CDR3 is CASSFTGYEQYF. CDR3 nucleotide sequence: TGTGCCAGCAGCTTTACAGGTTACGAGCAGTACTTC.

This chain uses TRBV11-3 with TRBJ2-3, with D possibly TRBD1 on 6 matching bases. Germline V gene lookup returns CDR1 SGHNT and CDR2 YENEEA. The CDR3 has 14 residues. Trimming pared 5 bases from V and 9 bases from J, leaving 18 bases between. The CDR3 spells CASSPTAGVTTQYF. The CDR3 nucleotides are TGTGCCAGCAGCCCCACGGCAGGGGTAACGACGCAGTATTTT.

The chain joins TRBV30 to TRBJ1-1, with a weak D call TRBD1 (5 bases). The V and J ends lost 0 bases and 6 bases respectively, with 20 bases between them. CDR3 length equals 16 residues. CDR1 and CDR2 from the germline V gene are GTSNPN and SVGIG (reference sequence). CDR3 sequence reads: CAWSVRRSRVGPEAFF. In DNA form, the CDR3 reads TGTGCCTGGAGTGTACGAAGGAGCAGGGTAGGACCTGAAGCTTTCTTT.

This clone has a handful of counts. V usage is TRBV7-9 and J usage is TRBJ2-7; D tentatively fits TRBD1 or TRBD2 (6 bases each). Deletions cut 6 bases from V and 4 bases from J, with 13 bases between. The CDR3 runs to 13 residues. Germline lookup yields CDR1 SEHNR and CDR2 FQNEAQ (reference sequence). The CDR3 protein is CASREGGEYEQYF. The CDR3 DNA reads TGTGCCAGCAGAGAGGGGGGCGAGTACGAGCAGTACTTC.

This clone was detected once. The chain is built from TRBV28 and TRBJ1-1; 10 bases line up with TRBD1. Germline CDR1 and CDR2: MDHEN and SYDVKM. V was pared by 5 bases and J by 4 bases, with 7 bases of the junction left unmatched. The CDR3 extends over 15 amino acids. The CDR3 spells CASSTGTGVGTEAFF. The CDR3 DNA follows: TGTGCCAGCAGTACAGGGACAGGGGTAGGCACTGAAGCTTTCTTT.

The chain couples TRBV2 to TRBJ2-2; possible D gene TRBD2, 5 bases. The CDR3 length is 15 residues. Between the trimmed V and J ends, which lost 3 bases and 0 bases, there was a span of 8 bases. Germline V gives CDR1 SNHLY, CDR2 FYNNEI. CDR3 nucleotides: TGTGCCAGCAGTGAGGACGGGGCGAACACCGGGGAGCTGTTTTTT. As protein: CASSEDGANTGELFF. Complete variable domain (other parts from reference TRBV2 and TRBJ2-2): EPEVTQTPSHQVTQMGQEVILRCVPISNHLYFYWYRQILGQKVEFLVSFYNNEISEKSEIFDDQFSVERPDGSNFTLKIRSTKLEDSAMYFCASSEDGANTGELFFGEGSRLTVL.

The chain employs TRBV11-2 and TRBJ2-3, with 11 bases aligning to TRBD2. The CDR3 spans 15 residues. V was clipped by 3 bases and J by 3 bases; unmatched bases: 2. Germline V gives CDR1 SGHAT, CDR2 FQNNGV. The CDR3 reads CASSLTSGVTDTQYF. The CDR3, as DNA: TGTGCCAGCAGCTTGACTAGCGGGGTAACAGATACGCAGTATTTT.

The V gene is TRBV28, the J gene TRBJ1-5; D call uncertain. V shed 6 bases and J shed 2 bases, with 17 bases lying between them. The germline V gene has CDR1 MDHEN and CDR2 SYDVKM. This CDR3 comprises 16 residues. This CDR3 reads CASRSPRAKGNQPQHF. The CDR3 nucleotides are TGTGCCAGCAGATCCCCTCGAGCAAAGGGCAATCAGCCCCAGCATTTT.

This chain connects TRBV27 to TRBJ2-1; 8 nucleotides align to TRBD1. The CDR3 is 12 residues long. After removal of 3 bases from V and 15 bases from J, the junction contained 7 bases not matched to a gene. Per germline, CDR1 MNHEY and CDR2 SMNVEV (reference sequence). The CDR3 here is CASSLLRTGLFF. CDR3 coding DNA: TGTGCCAGCAGTTTGCTGAGGACAGGGTTGTTCTTC.

The chain links TRBV4-3 to TRBJ1-5; D uncertain. The V end lost 2 bases, the J end lost 4 bases, and 6 bases lay between the germline ends. In germline, CDR1 is LGHNA, CDR2 YSLEER. The CDR3 is made up of 13 amino acids. CDR3 bases: TGCGCCAGCAGCCAATTAAAAAATCAGCCCCAGCATTTT. Translated, it gives CASSQLKNQPQHF.

This clone has a handful of counts. The chain joins TRBV28 to TRBJ1-4; the match to TRBD1 covers 7 bases. The CDR3 spans 14 residues. Per germline, CDR1 MDHEN and CDR2 SYDVKM. Losses at the gene ends were 6 bases for V and 7 bases for J; bases not matched to a gene: 8. In DNA, the CDR3 is TGTGCCAGCAGCAGAGGGGGCGCGGGTGAAAAACTGTTTTTT. It specifies CASSRGGAGEKLFF.

V usage is TRBV6-1 and J usage is TRBJ2-3, with D possibly being TRBD1 (6 bases). The CDR3 is 16 residues long. The germline V gene encodes CDR1 MNHNS and CDR2 SASEGT. Trimming took off 2 bases at V and 2 bases at J, with 14 bases between the two ends. CDR3 coding DNA: TGTGCCAGCAGTGAAAGGAGACAGGCGTACACAGATACGCAGTATTTT. Translation: CASSERRQAYTDTQYF.

The rearrangement joins TRBV6-9 to TRBJ1-2; D may be TRBD1 (5 bases). This CDR3 is built from 14 residues. From germline, CDR1 is MNHGY and CDR2 SVAAGI. V shed 3 bases and J shed 1 base, with 9 bases lying between them. CDR3 sequence (DNA): TGTGCCAGCAGTTACTCGACAGTTAACTATGGCTACACCTTC. Its translation: CASSYSTVNYGYTF.

This rearrangement joins TRBV6-5 to TRBJ1-4; D is unresolved. Germline CDR1 is MNHEY and CDR2 is SVGAGI. The V end lost 0 bases, the J end lost 14 bases, and 16 bases lay between the germline ends. This CDR3 spans 14 amino acids. The CDR3 is CASSYSAGLGILFF. DNA of the CDR3: TGTGCCAGCAGTTACTCGGCGGGGTTGGGTATTCTGTTTTTT.

The V gene is TRBV18, the J gene TRBJ2-7; TRBD2 is a possible D gene (6 bases). CDR1 KGHSH and CDR2 LQKENI come from the germline V gene. The V and J ends lost 3 bases and 3 bases respectively, with 12 bases between them. The CDR3 runs 14 residues. The CDR3 sequence: CASSPRLGDYEQYF. The CDR3 DNA is TGTGCCAGCTCACCCCGACTAGGGGACTACGAGCAGTACTTC.

V and J are TRBV2 and TRBJ2-7; D possibly corresponds to TRBD1 (6 bases). Germline CDR1 reads SNHLY; CDR2 reads FYNNEI. This CDR3 has 15 amino acids. The ends were cut back, 3 bases at V and 6 bases at J, with 18 bases in the middle. The CDR3 DNA reads as TGTGCCAGCAGTGACCAGGTGACAGGAACCTCCGAGCAGTACTTC. Its translation: CASSDQVTGTSEQYF.

The chain employs TRBV7-3 and TRBJ2-3, with D perhaps matching TRBD2 (5 bases). The V end was cut by 2 bases, the J end by 2 bases, with 8 bases between. Germline V gives CDR1 SGHTA, CDR2 FQGTGA. CDR3 length: 14 residues. The CDR3 region is CASSLASTTDTQYF. The CDR3 DNA follows: TGTGCCAGCAGCTTAGCTAGCACCACAGATACGCAGTATTTT.

The chain has TRBV30 and TRBJ2-7; no firm D call. CDR3 length: 11 residues. In germline, CDR1 is GTSNPN, CDR2 SVGIG (reference sequence). V was clipped by 4 bases and J by 3 bases, with 7 bases between them. The DNA of the CDR3 is TGTGCCTGGACCGGAGACTACGAGCAGTACTTC. It is translated as CAWTGDYEQYF. Variable domain in full (rest from reference TRBV30 and TRBJ2-7): SQTIHQWPATLVQPVGSPLSLECTVEGTSNPNLYWYRQAAGRGLQLLFYSVGIGQISSEVPQNLSASRPQDRQFILSSKKLLLSDSGFYLCAWTGDYEQYFGPGTRLTVT.

The chain employs TRBV6-6 and TRBJ1-1; a weak D match, TRBD1 (6 bases). The CDR3 is made up of 14 amino acids. V dropped 7 bases and J dropped 4 bases, with 16 bases sitting between them. Per the germline V gene, CDR1 is MNHNY and CDR2 is SVGAGI (reference sequence). The CDR3 DNA is TGTGCCAGCATTGACGTAGGGGGAGGCACTGAAGCTTTCTTT. Amino acids: CASIDVGGGTEAFF.

The chain recombines TRBV1 with TRBJ2-1; TRBD1, the table's D call, was not compared with the DNA. TRBV1 is given as a pseudogene. The CDR3 length is 18 residues. The CDR3, as DNA: TGCACCAGCAGCCCCCAGGTCCGCCCGGGACAGGGGGCTTTTGAGCAGTTCTTC. Protein sequence: CTSSPQVRPGQGAFEQFF.

The rearrangement uses TRBV7-2 and TRBJ2-7, with TRBD2 matching over 7 bases. Trimming removed 1 base from V and 1 base from J; junction bases left unmatched: 7. Germline V CDR1 and CDR2: SGHTA, FQGNSA. The CDR3 has 16 residues. The CDR3 here is CASSLGLAVGSYEQYF. DNA of the CDR3: TGTGCCAGCAGCTTAGGGCTAGCGGTTGGGTCCTACGAGCAGTACTTC.

The rearrangement uses TRBV7-2 and TRBJ1-1, with D maybe TRBD1 (6 bases). The CDR3 totals 14 residues. Trimming pared 5 bases from V and 1 base from J, leaving 11 bases between. CDR1 and CDR2 from the germline V gene are SGHTA and FQGNSA. The CDR3 sequence is CASSLTTGNTEAFF. In DNA form, the CDR3 reads TGTGCCAGCAGCCTGACGACAGGGAACACTGAAGCTTTCTTT.

V and J are TRBV27 and TRBJ2-5, with D hard to call. The CDR3 has 15 amino acids. Germline assignment: CDR1 MNHEY and CDR2 SMNVEV (reference sequence). Trimming took off 2 bases at V and 2 bases at J, with 12 bases between the two ends. The CDR3 DNA reads as TGTGCCAGCAGTTTACTGCCTAGAGGACAAGAGACCCAGTACTTC. Protein product: CASSLLPRGQETQYF.

This clone was counted between two and nine times. This chain connects TRBV6-1 to TRBJ1-3; TRBD1 is a possible D gene (5 bases). The CDR3 is 14 amino acids. The V end was cut by 5 bases, the J end by 4 bases, with 12 bases between. Germline V gives CDR1 MNHNS, CDR2 SASEGT. CDR3 sequence (DNA): TGTGCCAGCAGTCCACAGGCCGCGGGAAACACCATATATTTT. It is translated as CASSPQAAGNTIYF.

This sequence joins TRBV5-4 and TRBJ1-2; possible D gene TRBD1, 5 bases. Trimming cost V 4 bases and J 4 bases, with 14 bases left between them. CDR3 length: 14 amino acids. Germline V gene lookup returns CDR1 SGHNT and CDR2 YYREEE (reference sequence). CDR3 DNA sequence: TGTGCCAGCAGCCCCCGCGGGGGAGTCTATGGCTACACCTTC. This codes for CASSPRGGVYGYTF.

J is TRBJ2-7 and V is TRBV25-1; D is ambiguous. Between the trimmed V and J ends, which lost 4 bases and 7 bases, there was a span of 8 bases. This CDR3 comprises 11 residues. Germline V gives CDR1 MGHDK, CDR2 SYGVNS. The CDR3 is CASSGGAEQYF. CDR3 nucleotides: TGTGCCAGCAGTGGTGGCGCGGAGCAGTACTTC.

The chain carries TRBV27 and TRBJ2-5; D could derive from TRBD1 or TRBD2 (5 bases each). Germline V gene sequence: CDR1 MNHEY, CDR2 SMNVEV (reference sequence). The CDR3 extends over 14 amino acids. Trimming shortened V by 4 bases and J by 4 bases, and 13 bases separated the two germline ends. CDR3 in amino acids: CASSWDGRPETQYF. CDR3 coding DNA: TGTGCCAGCAGTTGGGACGGACGGCCAGAGACCCAGTACTTC.

This sequence joins TRBV7-8 and TRBJ2-3; D gene ambiguous. The CDR3 loop spans 14 amino acids. Trimming took 2 bases from V and 2 from J, leaving 8 bases between them. Looked up from germline, CDR1 is SGHVS and CDR2 is FQNEAQ. The CDR3 DNA is TGTGCCAGCAGCTTACTCGGGTCCACAGATACGCAGTATTTT. As protein: CASSLLGSTDTQYF.

The chain is built from TRBV30 and TRBJ2-7; a weak D match, TRBD2 (5 bases). This CDR3 has 13 amino acids. The germline V gene encodes CDR1 GTSNPN and CDR2 SVGIG (reference sequence). V dropped 3 bases and J dropped 1 base, with 10 bases sitting between them. CDR3 in amino acids: CAWSGGTSYEQYF. In DNA, the CDR3 is TGTGCCTGGAGCGGAGGTACGTCCTACGAGCAGTACTTC.

The chain employs TRBV7-6 and TRBJ1-3, with D maybe TRBD1 (5 bases). Per the germline V gene, CDR1 is SGHVS and CDR2 is FNYEAQ. V was clipped by 8 bases and J by 0 bases, with 14 bases between them. This CDR3 is built from 15 residues. The CDR3: CASGARQNSGNTIYF. For the CDR3, the DNA is TGTGCCAGCGGCGCGAGACAGAACTCTGGAAACACCATATATTTT.